The rows below give T cell receptor beta chains drawn from one sample of a study of blood T cell repertoires in COVID-19. Libraries were prepared by immunoSEQ multiplex PCR; TCRdb keeps only in-frame clonotypes and omits some of them. The sample lists more than 110,000 clones; over 75% were seen once. Sequencing was performed on PBMCs or T cells enriched from blood (not recorded which). These receptors were obtained from a woman aged 45 to 65 who had recovered from COVID-19. Both conserved end residues are part of each CDR3. Each record gives: D gene, V gene, clone size, J gene, CDR3 DNA, CDR3 protein. A D gene is named only where the DNA matches it firmly. For some rows the clone size is stated as once, few or many, or as a class when expanded; others skip it.

D gene: TRBD1; V gene: TRBV28; clone size: .; J gene: TRBJ2-5; CDR3 DNA: TGTGCCAGCAGTTTACCCTCCCCCCCCGGGACAGGGGCGGAGACCCAGTACTTC; CDR3 protein: CASSLPSPPGTGAETQYF
D gene: .; V gene: TRBV11-2; clone size: .; J gene: TRBJ1-2; CDR3 DNA: TGTGCCAGCAGCTTAGCGGCCAGGGCAGACGGCTACACCTTC; CDR3 protein: CASSLAARADGYTF
D gene: .; V gene: TRBV6-2/TRBV6-3; clone size: .; J gene: TRBJ1-2; CDR3 DNA: TGTGCCAGCAGTTACTACAGAACCGACTATGGCTACACCTTC; CDR3 protein: CASSYYRTDYGYTF
D gene: .; V gene: TRBV9; clone size: few; J gene: TRBJ2-7; CDR3 DNA: TGTGCCAGCAGCGTAGCGGGGACACCTACCTACGAGCAGTACTTC; CDR3 protein: CASSVAGTPTYEQYF
D gene: TRBD1; V gene: TRBV13; clone size: .; J gene: TRBJ1-2; CDR3 DNA: TGTGCCAGCAGCTTAGGGACCGGGACAGGGGCTCTTGGCTACACCTTC; CDR3 protein: CASSLGTGTGALGYTF
D gene: .; V gene: TRBV10-3; clone size: .; J gene: TRBJ1-2; CDR3 DNA: TGTGCCATCAGTGAGTTCAGGGTTGAGGGACTCTATGGCTACACCTTC; CDR3 protein: CAISEFRVEGLYGYTF
D gene: .; V gene: TRBV7-2; clone size: few; J gene: TRBJ2-5; CDR3 DNA: TGTGCCAGCAGCTCGGGACTCGGCCAAGAGACCCAGTACTTC; CDR3 protein: CASSSGLGQETQYF
D gene: TRBD1; V gene: TRBV28; clone size: .; J gene: TRBJ1-1; CDR3 DNA: TGTGCCAGCACCCCAGGGGGGACTGAAGCTTTCTTT; CDR3 protein: CASTPGGTEAFF
D gene: .; V gene: TRBV7-2; clone size: .; J gene: TRBJ1-2; CDR3 DNA: TGTGCCAGCAGCCCCCGTAGCGCCGGCGGCGCTGGCTACACCTTC; CDR3 protein: CASSPRSAGGAGYTF
D gene: .; V gene: TRBV5-4; clone size: .; J gene: TRBJ2-7; CDR3 DNA: TGTGCCAGCAGCTCCCGAGAGCCCCTAGCGCGTGAGCAGTACTTC; CDR3 protein: CASSSREPLAREQYF
D gene: .; V gene: TRBV27; clone size: .; J gene: TRBJ2-7; CDR3 DNA: TGTGCCAGCAGTTCAAATTACGAGCAGTACTTC; CDR3 protein: CASSSNYEQYF
D gene: .; V gene: TRBV9; clone size: .; J gene: TRBJ2-2; CDR3 DNA: TGTGCCAGCAGCGTACAATACACCGGGGAGCTGTTTTTT; CDR3 protein: CASSVQYTGELFF
D gene: TRBD1; V gene: TRBV3-1/TRBV3-2; clone size: .; J gene: TRBJ2-5; CDR3 DNA: TGTGCCACCGGGACAGGCGTCTTGGGGACCCAGTACTTC; CDR3 protein: CATGTGVLGTQYF
D gene: .; V gene: TRBV5-1; clone size: .; J gene: TRBJ2-7; CDR3 DNA: TGCGCCAGCAGCTTGGGCAGGGGCTACTCCTACGAGCAGTACTTC; CDR3 protein: CASSLGRGYSYEQYF
D gene: .; V gene: TRBV19; clone size: .; J gene: TRBJ2-1; CDR3 DNA: TGTGCCAGTAGTGGGCCCTACCTCTACAATGAGCAGTTCTTC; CDR3 protein: CASSGPYLYNEQFF
D gene: .; V gene: TRBV28; clone size: .; J gene: TRBJ1-2; CDR3 DNA: TGTGCCAGCAGTTACCCAGGGGCCAACTATGGCTACACCTTC; CDR3 protein: CASSYPGANYGYTF
D gene: .; V gene: TRBV30; clone size: .; J gene: TRBJ1-5; CDR3 DNA: TGTGCCTGGAGTGGAGGGTCTGGCAATCAGCCCCAGCATTTT; CDR3 protein: CAWSGGSGNQPQHF
D gene: TRBD2; V gene: TRBV7-9; clone size: .; J gene: TRBJ2-1; CDR3 DNA: TGTGCCAGCAGCTTTTCTCCCGGTAGCGGGAGCGGCAATGAGCAGTTCTTC; CDR3 protein: CASSFSPGSGSGNEQFF
D gene: .; V gene: TRBV4-2; clone size: .; J gene: TRBJ1-1; CDR3 DNA: TGTGCCAGCAGCCCAGGGTCTGGGGGGGGCAGGAACACTGAAGCTTTCTTT; CDR3 protein: CASSPGSGGGRNTEAFF
D gene: .; V gene: TRBV10-3; clone size: .; J gene: TRBJ2-2; CDR3 DNA: TGTGCCATCACCGCGCGAAGGGGCCTTGGGACCGGGGAGCTGTTTTTT; CDR3 protein: CAITARRGLGTGELFF
D gene: .; V gene: TRBV4-1; clone size: .; J gene: TRBJ2-7; CDR3 DNA: TGCGCCAGCAGCCAAGCGGGAACCAGGTTCGAGGACGAGCAGTACTTC; CDR3 protein: CASSQAGTRFEDEQYF
D gene: .; V gene: TRBV6-1; clone size: .; J gene: TRBJ2-1; CDR3 DNA: TGTGCCAGCAGTGAATCGCCCCGGTATGAGCAGTTCTTC; CDR3 protein: CASSESPRYEQFF
D gene: TRBD2; V gene: TRBV5-6; clone size: .; J gene: TRBJ2-1; CDR3 DNA: TGTGCCAGCAGCTTCGGTAGCGGGGGTTACAATGAGCAGTTCTTC; CDR3 protein: CASSFGSGGYNEQFF
D gene: TRBD2; V gene: TRBV5-4; clone size: .; J gene: TRBJ2-2; CDR3 DNA: TGTGCCAGCAGCAGGGGACTAGCGGGAGACGGAAAAACCGGGGAGCTGTTTTTT; CDR3 protein: CASSRGLAGDGKTGELFF
D gene: .; V gene: TRBV2; clone size: .; J gene: TRBJ1-2; CDR3 DNA: TGTGCCAGCAGTGAAGCGGGCCCTGAGATAGGTGGCTACACCTTC; CDR3 protein: CASSEAGPEIGGYTF
D gene: .; V gene: TRBV7-2; clone size: .; J gene: TRBJ1-1; CDR3 DNA: TGTGCCAGCACCGCATTCGTGGCGAACACTGAAGCTTTCTTT; CDR3 protein: CASTAFVANTEAFF
D gene: .; V gene: TRBV18; clone size: .; J gene: TRBJ2-3; CDR3 DNA: TGTGCCAGCTCAGTTAATCTGGAGTCGGGCACAGATACGCAGTATTTT; CDR3 protein: CASSVNLESGTDTQYF
D gene: TRBD2; V gene: TRBV6-5; clone size: .; J gene: TRBJ2-7; CDR3 DNA: TGTGCCAGCACTCTAGCGGGGGTGACCTACGAGCAGTACTTC; CDR3 protein: CASTLAGVTYEQYF
D gene: .; V gene: TRBV13; clone size: few; J gene: TRBJ2-2; CDR3 DNA: TGTGCCAGCAGCTTAGCGGCAGGGGGGTTGGCCGGGGAGCTGTTTTTT; CDR3 protein: CASSLAAGGLAGELFF
D gene: .; V gene: TRBV9; clone size: .; J gene: TRBJ2-2; CDR3 DNA: TGTGCCAGCAGCGTAGAAGGCGCGACCCTCAGCGCCGGGGAGCTGTTTTTT; CDR3 protein: CASSVEGATLSAGELFF
D gene: TRBD2; V gene: TRBV7-9; clone size: once; J gene: TRBJ2-7; CDR3 DNA: TGTGCCAGCAGCCCGGGACTAGCGGGAGGGCCCTACGAGCAGTACTTC; CDR3 protein: CASSPGLAGGPYEQYF
D gene: TRBD2; V gene: TRBV5-1; clone size: .; J gene: TRBJ2-1; CDR3 DNA: TGCGCCAGCACCTATGGAGCGGGGACCTACAATGAGCAGTTCTTC; CDR3 protein: CASTYGAGTYNEQFF
D gene: TRBD1; V gene: TRBV3-1/TRBV3-2; clone size: .; J gene: TRBJ1-5; CDR3 DNA: TGTGCCAGCAGCCAAGAGGGGACAGGGTACAATCAGCCCCAGCATTTT; CDR3 protein: CASSQEGTGYNQPQHF
D gene: .; V gene: TRBV25-1; clone size: .; J gene: TRBJ1-1; CDR3 DNA: TGTGCCAGCAGTTCCAGGGCCTACACTGAAGCTTTCTTT; CDR3 protein: CASSSRAYTEAFF
D gene: .; V gene: TRBV7-2; clone size: few; J gene: TRBJ1-4; CDR3 DNA: TGTGCCAGCAGCTTAGGGCCATTTGGGAACCGGGGAAGTGAAAAACTGTTTTTT; CDR3 protein: CASSLGPFGNRGSEKLFF
D gene: TRBD2; V gene: TRBV6-2/TRBV6-3; clone size: .; J gene: TRBJ2-5; CDR3 DNA: TGTGCCAGCAGTCGCGGGGGGGCCCAAGAGACCCAGTACTTC; CDR3 protein: CASSRGGAQETQYF
D gene: .; V gene: TRBV9; clone size: .; J gene: TRBJ1-2; CDR3 DNA: TGTGCCAGCAGCGTATCGGGTGGCTACACCTTC; CDR3 protein: CASSVSGGYTF
D gene: .; V gene: TRBV28; clone size: .; J gene: TRBJ1-4; CDR3 DNA: TGTGCCAGCAGATTTCGGACGTCGGGGACTAATGAAAAACTGTTTTTT; CDR3 protein: CASRFRTSGTNEKLFF
D gene: .; V gene: TRBV10-3; clone size: .; J gene: TRBJ1-1; CDR3 DNA: TGTGCCATCAGTGACCGAACCCAGACCCCAGGAATGAACACTGAAGCTTTCTTT; CDR3 protein: CAISDRTQTPGMNTEAFF
D gene: TRBD2; V gene: TRBV5-4; clone size: .; J gene: TRBJ2-3; CDR3 DNA: TGTGCCAGCAGCTTGGTTCTAGCGGGGGGCCTCACAGATACGCAGTATTTT; CDR3 protein: CASSLVLAGGLTDTQYF
D gene: TRBD2; V gene: TRBV2; clone size: .; J gene: TRBJ2-7; CDR3 DNA: TGTGCCAGCAGTGAAGCGCTTCTCGGGAGGGAGCAGTACTTC; CDR3 protein: CASSEALLGREQYF
D gene: TRBD1; V gene: TRBV27; clone size: .; J gene: TRBJ1-2; CDR3 DNA: TGTGCCAGCAATTCACCGGGACAGGGGATTGGCTACACCTTC; CDR3 protein: CASNSPGQGIGYTF
D gene: TRBD1; V gene: TRBV12-3/TRBV12-4; clone size: few; J gene: TRBJ1-2; CDR3 DNA: TGTGCCAGCACCAGACAGGGGTCTAGTGGCTACACCTTC; CDR3 protein: CASTRQGSSGYTF
D gene: TRBD2; V gene: TRBV5-4; clone size: few; J gene: TRBJ2-7; CDR3 DNA: TGTGCCAGCAGCTTGTTCGGCGGGAGCATCTACGAGCAGTACTTC; CDR3 protein: CASSLFGGSIYEQYF
D gene: .; V gene: TRBV9; clone size: .; J gene: TRBJ2-7; CDR3 DNA: TGTGCCAGCAGCAGGGGGGGCCGCGACGAGCAGTACTTC; CDR3 protein: CASSRGGRDEQYF
D gene: TRBD1; V gene: TRBV5-1; clone size: .; J gene: TRBJ2-3; CDR3 DNA: TGCGCCAGCAGCCAGGACAGGGTCCGGGGTGTCGATACGCAGTATTTT; CDR3 protein: CASSQDRVRGVDTQYF
D gene: .; V gene: TRBV15; clone size: .; J gene: TRBJ2-4; CDR3 DNA: TGTGCCACCAGCAGAGGAGGGGACTTAGCCAAAAACATTCAGTACTTC; CDR3 protein: CATSRGGDLAKNIQYF
D gene: .; V gene: TRBV11-1; clone size: .; J gene: TRBJ1-4; CDR3 DNA: TGTGCCAGCAGCTTAGCGCATCAGGAAAAACTGTTTTTT; CDR3 protein: CASSLAHQEKLFF
D gene: .; V gene: TRBV7-9; clone size: .; J gene: TRBJ1-6; CDR3 DNA: TGTGCCAGCAGCTTTCGAGCCGATTCACCCCTCCACTTT; CDR3 protein: CASSFRADSPLHF
D gene: TRBD1; V gene: TRBV6-5; clone size: once; J gene: TRBJ1-3; CDR3 DNA: TGTGCCAGCAGTTACTCGGCGACAGGGGGCGAAAACACCATATATTTT; CDR3 protein: CASSYSATGGENTIYF
D gene: .; V gene: TRBV19; clone size: .; J gene: TRBJ1-1; CDR3 DNA: TGTGCCAGTAGTATGCGGGGGCACGTCGCCCCGAACACTGAAGCTTTCTTT; CDR3 protein: CASSMRGHVAPNTEAFF
D gene: TRBD1; V gene: TRBV5-8; clone size: .; J gene: TRBJ1-5; CDR3 DNA: TGTGCCAGCAGCTTGGGGCAGGGGGTGAGGAGTGGGCAGCCCCAGCATTTT; CDR3 protein: CASSLGQGVRSGQPQHF
D gene: .; V gene: TRBV6-6; clone size: .; J gene: TRBJ2-5; CDR3 DNA: TGTGCCAGCAGCCTACAAGAGACCCAGTACTTC; CDR3 protein: CASSLQETQYF
D gene: .; V gene: TRBV3-1/TRBV3-2; clone size: .; J gene: TRBJ2-1; CDR3 DNA: TGTGCCAGCAGCTCCCCCCCAAATGAGCAGTTCTTC; CDR3 protein: CASSSPPNEQFF